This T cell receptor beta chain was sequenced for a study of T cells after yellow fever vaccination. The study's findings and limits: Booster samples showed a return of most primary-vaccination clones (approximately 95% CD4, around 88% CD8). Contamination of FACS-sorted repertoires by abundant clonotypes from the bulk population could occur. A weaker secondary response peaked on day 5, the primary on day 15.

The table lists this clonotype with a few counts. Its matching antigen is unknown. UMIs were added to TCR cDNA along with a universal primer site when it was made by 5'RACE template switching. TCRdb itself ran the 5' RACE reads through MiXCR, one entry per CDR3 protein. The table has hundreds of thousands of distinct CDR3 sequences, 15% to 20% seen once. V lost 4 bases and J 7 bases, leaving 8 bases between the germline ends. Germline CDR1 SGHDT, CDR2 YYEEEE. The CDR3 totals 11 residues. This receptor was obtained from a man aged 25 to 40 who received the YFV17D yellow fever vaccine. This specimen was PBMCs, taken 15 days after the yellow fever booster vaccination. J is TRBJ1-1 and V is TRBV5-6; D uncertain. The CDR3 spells CASSRAGEAFF. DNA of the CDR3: TGTGCCAGCAGCAGAGCGGGTGAAGCTTTCTTT.